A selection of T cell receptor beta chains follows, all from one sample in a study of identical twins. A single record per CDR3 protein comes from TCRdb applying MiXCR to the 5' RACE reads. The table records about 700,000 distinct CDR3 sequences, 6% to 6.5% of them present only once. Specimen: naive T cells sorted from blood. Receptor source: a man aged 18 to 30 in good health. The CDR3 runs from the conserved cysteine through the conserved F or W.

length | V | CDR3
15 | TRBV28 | CASRSGRAVTDTQYF
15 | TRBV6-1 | CASSASGSRPGELFF
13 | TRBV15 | CATSRVVRGEQFF
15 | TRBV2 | CASSEDRANTGELFF
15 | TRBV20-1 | CSARARISSYNEQFF
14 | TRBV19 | CASSPALGAGELFF
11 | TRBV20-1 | CSAGGNTEAFF
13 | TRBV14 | CASRGDSTYEQYF
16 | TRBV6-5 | CASSFHGQGDNSPLHF
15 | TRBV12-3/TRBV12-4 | CASSPTETYNSPLHF
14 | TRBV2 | CASSVDGSYNEQFF
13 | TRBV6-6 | CASTTGFLETQYF
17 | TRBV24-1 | CATSDSPGQGALDEQFF
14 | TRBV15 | CATSKGGGEYEQYF
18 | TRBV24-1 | CATSDPRRKGSSYNEQFF
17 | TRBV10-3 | CAISELPGRDKNTEAFF
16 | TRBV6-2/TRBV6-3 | CASANSGTGDNQPQHF
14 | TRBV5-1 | CASSSTVPGHGYTF
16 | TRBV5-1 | CASSILLAPPDNEQFF
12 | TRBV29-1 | CSVAPSNTEAFF
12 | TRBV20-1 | CSARDVRDEQFF
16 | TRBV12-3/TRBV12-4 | CASSLGLAETTDTQYF
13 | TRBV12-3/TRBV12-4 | CASSFQGAGTQYF
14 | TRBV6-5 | CASSSQGSTGELFF
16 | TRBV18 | CASSPSEGAFYNEQFF
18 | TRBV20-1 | CSARATHRLAGFTGELFF
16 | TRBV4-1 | CASSQEGGSSTDTQYF
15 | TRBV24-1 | CATSDPVEGADTQYF
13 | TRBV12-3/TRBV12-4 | CATLAGQNTEAFF
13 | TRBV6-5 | CASSTDRGAEAFF
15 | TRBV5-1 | CASSLEADGDSPLHF
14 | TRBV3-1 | CASSQDRQANEQFF
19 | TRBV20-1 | CSAPAYGSSGRAVGAEQYF
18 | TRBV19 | CASSIVGVAGGAGETQYF
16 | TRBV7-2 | CASNRALAGVGSEQYF
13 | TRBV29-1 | CSVEARGYNEQFF
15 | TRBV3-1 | CASSQDAGLGYGYTF
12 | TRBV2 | CASIRSWDTQYF
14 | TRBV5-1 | CASSFTGEQETQYF
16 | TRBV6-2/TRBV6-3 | CASTVFRDYLTYEQYF
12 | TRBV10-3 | CAISATGYEQYF
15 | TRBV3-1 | CASSQVPTGDNEQFF
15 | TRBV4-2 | CASSQLQVENTEAFF
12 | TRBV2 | CASKAGHTEAFF
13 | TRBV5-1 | CASSLGTENIQYF
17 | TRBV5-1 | CASSLAGTSGRTGELFF
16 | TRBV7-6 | CASSLAALAGTGELFF
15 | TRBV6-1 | CASRAVPGSTDTQYF
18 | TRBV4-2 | CASSPLAGEGSGKNIQYF
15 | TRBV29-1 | CSVKDSRFLNTEAFF
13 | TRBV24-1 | CATSEGAVQPQHF
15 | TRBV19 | CASSSGASRGNEQFF
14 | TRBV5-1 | CASSSLQGQDTQYF
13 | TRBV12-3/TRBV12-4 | CASSRESVETQYF
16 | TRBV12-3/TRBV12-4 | CASSLWTRGNTGELFF
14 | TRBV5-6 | CASSAAGNNQPQHF
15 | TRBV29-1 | CSVEDWRGTYNEQFF
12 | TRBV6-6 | CASSYPSDTQYF